The 15 T cell receptor beta chains below come from one sample, sequenced in a study of cytomegalovirus exposure and HLA in healthy donors. PCR employed 60 Vbeta and 13 Jbeta primers. Using immunoSEQ multiplex PCR, the repertoire was profiled, and TCRdb retains in-frame clones only, with some absent. The sample lists 99,000 or so clones; about four fifths were seen once. What was sequenced was PBMCs. These receptors originate from a man younger than 45 in good health and CMV-seronegative.

The chain has TRBV9 and TRBJ2-5; tentative D call: TRBD2 (5 bases). The CDR3 sequence is 16 residues long. Trimming took 1 base from V and 1 from J, leaving 14 bases between them. CDR1 and CDR2 from the germline V gene are SGDLS and YYNGEE. DNA of the CDR3: TGTGCCAGCAGCGTACGAGGGTTATTCCCCCAAGAGACCCAGTACTTC. Amino acid sequence: CASSVRGLFPQETQYF.

CDR3 bases: TGTGCCAGCAGCCAAGTACAGGGGGCGTACGAGCAGTACTTC. Its translation: CASSQVQGAYEQYF. The chain recombines TRBV14 with TRBJ2-7, with TRBD1 identical over 9 bases. Losses at the gene ends were 1 base for V and 4 bases for J; bases not matched to a gene: 2. The CDR3 is 14 residues long. Per germline, CDR1 SGHDN and CDR2 FVKESK.

This clone was picked up a small number of times. A read error may produce the germline difference seen at one junction end. The rearrangement joins TRBV4-1 to TRBJ2-5; 9 bases are a match to TRBD1. The germline gives CDR1 MGHRA, CDR2 YSYEKL. This CDR3 spans 12 amino acids. The CDR3 nucleotides read TGCGCCAGCAGCCTTAACAGGGGGCGCCGGGACTTC. Its protein is CASSLNRGRRDF.

This clone was observed a single time. This sequence joins TRBV4-3 and TRBJ1-1, with D perhaps matching TRBD1 (6 bases). CDR3 length equals 15 residues. V gave up 1 base and J gave up 3 bases, with 12 bases separating them. Germline loops: CDR1 LGHNA, CDR2 YSLEER. The CDR3 nucleotides are TGCGCCAGCAGCCAAGCACAGGGAATCCACACTGAAGCTTTCTTT. Residues: CASSQAQGIHTEAFF.

This clone was detected only a few times. The chain couples TRBV5-8 to TRBJ1-3, with D maybe TRBD1 (5 bases). This CDR3 region has 15 residues. V lost 5 bases and J lost 2, with 14 bases in between. CDR1 is SGHTS and CDR2 is YDEGEE in the germline V gene. The CDR3 here is CASRRPRTTGNTIYF. DNA of the CDR3: TGTGCCAGCAGGCGACCGAGGACAACTGGAAACACCATATATTTT. Drawing the rest from reference TRBV5-8 and TRBJ1-3, the complete variable domain is EAGVTQSPTHLIKTRGQQATLRCSPISGHTSVYWYQQALGLGLQFLLWYDEGEERNRGNFPPRFSGRQFPNYSSELNVNALELEDSALYLCASRRPRTTGNTIYFGEGSWLTVV.

The chain employs TRBV20-1 and TRBJ1-2, with D unclear. The V gene's germline CDR1 is DFQATT and CDR2 SNEGSKA (reference sequence). Deletions cut 6 bases from V and 1 base from J, with 6 bases between. The CDR3 totals 11 residues. This chain's CDR3 is CSAPLNYGYTF. The CDR3 nucleotides are TGCAGTGCCCCCCTTAACTATGGCTACACCTTC.

Only a few counts were recorded for this clone. The V gene is TRBV5-4, the J gene TRBJ1-4; D is possibly TRBD1 (6 bases). The V and J ends lost 0 bases and 8 bases respectively, with 14 bases between them. CDR1 is SGHNT and CDR2 is YYREEE in the germline V gene (reference sequence). The CDR3 totals 15 residues. In nucleotides, the CDR3 is TGTGCCAGCAGCTTGGACGGGGGGGCCGGAGAAAAACTGTTTTTT. Residues: CASSLDGGAGEKLFF.

V and J are TRBV7-6 and TRBJ2-5; 10 positions match TRBD1. CDR3 length equals 16 residues. V gave up 4 bases and J gave up 4 bases; unmatched junction bases: 9. Germline CDR1 reads SGHVS; CDR2 reads FNYEAQ. CDR3 nucleotides: TGTGCCAGCAGCTCCCGCCGGGACAGGGGACGAGAGACCCAGTACTTC. Encoded protein: CASSSRRDRGRETQYF.

The chain combines TRBV19 with TRBJ1-3, with D unresolved. This CDR3 is built from 16 residues. The germline gives CDR1 LNHDA, CDR2 SQIVND (reference sequence). Deletions cut 5 bases from V and 0 bases from J, with 14 bases between. The CDR3 loop reads CASSPPILHSGNTIYF. Written as DNA, the CDR3 is TGTGCCAGTAGTCCCCCCATACTCCACTCTGGAAACACCATATATTTT.

The rearrangement joins TRBV4-1 to TRBJ2-7; 10 bases line up with TRBD1. Germline assignment: CDR1 MGHRA and CDR2 YSYEKL. This CDR3 has 15 amino acids. V lost 3 bases and J lost 3; bases outside the gene matches: 5. The CDR3 loop reads CASSHPGQGIYEQYF. The CDR3 coding sequence is TGCGCCAGCAGCCACCCGGGACAGGGGATCTACGAGCAGTACTTC.

Only one count was recorded for this clone. The rearrangement joins TRBV7-9 to TRBJ1-1, with 11 bases aligning to TRBD1. Losses at the gene ends were 3 bases for V and 6 bases for J; bases not matched to a gene: 12. The CDR3 consists of 17 residues. Germline CDR1 is SEHNR and CDR2 is FQNEAQ (reference sequence). CDR3 DNA sequence: TGTGCCAGCAGCTTCTGGACAGGGGGCCCTCGGGATGCTGAAGCTTTCTTT. It is translated as CASSFWTGGPRDAEAFF. The variable domain in full, with the rest retrieved from reference TRBV7-9 and TRBJ1-1, is DTGVSQNPRHKITKRGQNVTFRCDPISEHNRLYWYRQTLGQGPEFLTYFQNEAQLEKSRLLSDRFSAERPKGSFSTLEIQRTEQGDSAMYLCASSFWTGGPRDAEAFFGQGTRLTVV.

A note on this clone: Distinct nucleotide sequences in the sample also encode this CDR3. Written as DNA, the CDR3 is TGTGCCAGCAGCGGCCGGGACAGCTACTACGAGCAGTACTTC. This encodes CASSGRDSYYEQYF. J is TRBJ2-7 and V is TRBV7-2; 7 positions agree with TRBD1. The CDR3 contains 14 residues. The V segment lost 5 bases and the J segment 3 bases; nucleotides outside the gene matches: 7. CDR1 is SGHTA and CDR2 is FQGNSA in the germline V gene.

CDR3 bases: TGTGCCAGCAGTTTTCTGTCAGAAAACATTCAGTACTTC. It yields the protein CASSFLSENIQYF. The rearrangement uses TRBV28 and TRBJ2-4; D is undetermined. CDR1 and CDR2 from the germline V gene are MDHEN and SYDVKM. V lost 3 bases, J lost 5 bases, and 8 bases lay in between. The CDR3 loop spans 13 amino acids.

J is TRBJ1-2 and V is TRBV7-8, with 7 positions matching TRBD1. Germline CDR1 and CDR2: SGHVS and FQNEAQ. The CDR3 is made up of 15 amino acids. The J segment lost 2 bases and the V segment lost 5 bases, leaving 8 bases of the junction unmatched. CDR3 in DNA: TGTGCCAGCAGCCTTACCGGACAGGCCAACTATGGCTACACCTTC. Residues: CASSLTGQANYGYTF.

This clone occurred a few times. The rearrangement joins TRBV7-9 to TRBJ1-2; 9 nucleotides align to TRBD1. The CDR3 totals 14 residues. Germline CDR1 SEHNR, CDR2 FQNEAQ (reference sequence). Trimming removed 5 bases from V and 4 bases from J; junction bases left unmatched: 5. The CDR3 sequence: CASSTGQGVYGYTF. In DNA form, the CDR3 reads TGTGCCAGCAGCACGGGACAGGGCGTCTATGGCTACACCTTC.